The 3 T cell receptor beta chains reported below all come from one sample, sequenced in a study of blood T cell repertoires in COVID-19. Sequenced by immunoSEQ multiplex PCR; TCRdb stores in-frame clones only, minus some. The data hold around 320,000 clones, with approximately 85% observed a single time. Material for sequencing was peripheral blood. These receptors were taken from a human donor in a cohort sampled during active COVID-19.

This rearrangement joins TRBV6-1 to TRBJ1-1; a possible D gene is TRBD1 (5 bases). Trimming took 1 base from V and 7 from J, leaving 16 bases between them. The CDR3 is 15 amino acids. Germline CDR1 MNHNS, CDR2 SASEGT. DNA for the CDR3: TGTGCCAGCAGTGAAGATGTGGCGGGGCTTGGTGAAGCTTTCTTT. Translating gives CASSEDVAGLGEAFF.

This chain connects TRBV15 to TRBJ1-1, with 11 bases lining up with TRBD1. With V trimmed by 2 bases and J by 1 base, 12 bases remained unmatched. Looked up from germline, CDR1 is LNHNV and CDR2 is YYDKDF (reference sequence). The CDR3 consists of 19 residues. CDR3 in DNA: TGTGCCACCAGCAGATCCGGTGGGACAGGGGGAGAAACGAACACTGAAGCTTTCTTT. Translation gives CATSRSGGTGGETNTEAFF.

CDR3 region: CASSQRGTGANVLTF. Written as DNA, the CDR3 is TGTGCCAGCAGCCAAAGGGGTACTGGGGCCAACGTCCTGACTTTC. This sequence joins TRBV3-1 (or the pseudogene TRBV3-2) and TRBJ2-6, with D perhaps matching TRBD1 (5 bases). Germline V gene sequence: CDR1 LGHDT, CDR2 YNNKEL (reference sequence). V gave up 2 bases and J gave up 2 bases, with 7 bases separating them. The CDR3 covers 15 residues.